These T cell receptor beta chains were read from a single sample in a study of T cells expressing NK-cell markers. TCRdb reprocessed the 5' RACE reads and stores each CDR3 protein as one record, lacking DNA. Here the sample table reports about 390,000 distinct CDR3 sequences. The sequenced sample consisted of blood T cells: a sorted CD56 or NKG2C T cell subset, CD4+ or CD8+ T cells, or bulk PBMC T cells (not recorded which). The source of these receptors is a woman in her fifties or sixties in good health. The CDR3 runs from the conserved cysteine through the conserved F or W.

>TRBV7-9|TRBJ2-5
CASSPREMSRETQYF
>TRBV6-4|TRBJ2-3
CASSAQGDTQYF
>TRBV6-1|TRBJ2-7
CATGLSSYEQYF
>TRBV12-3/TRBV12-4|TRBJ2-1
CASSLRGEQFF
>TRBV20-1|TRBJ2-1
CSILFRSSYNEQFF
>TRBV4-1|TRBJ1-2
CASSQGRQGRIYGYTF
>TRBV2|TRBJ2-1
CASDDNEGGPSDEQFF
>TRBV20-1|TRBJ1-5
CSASPGESLKPQHF
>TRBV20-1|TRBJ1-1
CSLTGIRTEAFF
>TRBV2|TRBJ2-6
CASSDFRTGGLSGANVLTF
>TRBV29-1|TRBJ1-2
CSVEVGTGGIRGYTF
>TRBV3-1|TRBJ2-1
CASSFGARLNRNEQFF
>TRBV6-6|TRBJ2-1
CASSYSVTSGSSTEQFF
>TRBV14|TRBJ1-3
CASSQDRVSGNTIYF
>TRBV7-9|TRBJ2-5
CASSPLEETQYF
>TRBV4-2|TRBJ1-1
CASSQGTGGANTEAFF
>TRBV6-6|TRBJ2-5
CASRHWREQETQYF
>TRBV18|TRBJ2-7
CASSFIQGSYEQYF
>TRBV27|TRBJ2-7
CASSLLAGPTYEQYF
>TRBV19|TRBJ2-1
CASLAWSYNEQFF
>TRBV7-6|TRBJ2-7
CASSSGPWAYEQYF
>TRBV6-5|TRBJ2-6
CASMRQSFGANVLTF
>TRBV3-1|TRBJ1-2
CASSQGRVGAPATF
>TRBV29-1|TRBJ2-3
CSVDPSGSTDTQYF
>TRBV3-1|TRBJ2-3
CASTPREGSDTQYF
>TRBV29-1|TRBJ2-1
CSVESITSGYNEQFF
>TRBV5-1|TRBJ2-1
CASSSGQGGANEQFF
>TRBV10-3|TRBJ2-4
CAIREEGGAKNIQYF
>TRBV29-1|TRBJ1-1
CSVNAGLESDTEAFF
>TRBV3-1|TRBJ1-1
CASSQVGFRRAFF
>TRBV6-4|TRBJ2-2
CASRTGETGELFF
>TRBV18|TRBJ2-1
CASSHRVAGENEQFF
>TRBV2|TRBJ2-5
CASVGAGDIRGQETQYF
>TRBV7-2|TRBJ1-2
CASSLGLLRATNYGYTF
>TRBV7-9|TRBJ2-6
CASSLVRLAGLAGANVLTF
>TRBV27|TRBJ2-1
CASSLWGGSSYNEQFF
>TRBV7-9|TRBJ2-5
CASSTGTMGEAQYF
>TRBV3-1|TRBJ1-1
CASRYRGEAEAFF
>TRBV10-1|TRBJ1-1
CASRFGMNTEAFF
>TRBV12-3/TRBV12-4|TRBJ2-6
CASRSLRQPGANVLTF
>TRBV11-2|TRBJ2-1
CASSLDLGGNEQFF
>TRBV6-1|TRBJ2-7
CATRTGEPASSYEQYF
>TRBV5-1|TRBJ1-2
CASSLGQGAHYGYTF
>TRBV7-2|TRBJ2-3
CASSFQTSGRVDTQYF